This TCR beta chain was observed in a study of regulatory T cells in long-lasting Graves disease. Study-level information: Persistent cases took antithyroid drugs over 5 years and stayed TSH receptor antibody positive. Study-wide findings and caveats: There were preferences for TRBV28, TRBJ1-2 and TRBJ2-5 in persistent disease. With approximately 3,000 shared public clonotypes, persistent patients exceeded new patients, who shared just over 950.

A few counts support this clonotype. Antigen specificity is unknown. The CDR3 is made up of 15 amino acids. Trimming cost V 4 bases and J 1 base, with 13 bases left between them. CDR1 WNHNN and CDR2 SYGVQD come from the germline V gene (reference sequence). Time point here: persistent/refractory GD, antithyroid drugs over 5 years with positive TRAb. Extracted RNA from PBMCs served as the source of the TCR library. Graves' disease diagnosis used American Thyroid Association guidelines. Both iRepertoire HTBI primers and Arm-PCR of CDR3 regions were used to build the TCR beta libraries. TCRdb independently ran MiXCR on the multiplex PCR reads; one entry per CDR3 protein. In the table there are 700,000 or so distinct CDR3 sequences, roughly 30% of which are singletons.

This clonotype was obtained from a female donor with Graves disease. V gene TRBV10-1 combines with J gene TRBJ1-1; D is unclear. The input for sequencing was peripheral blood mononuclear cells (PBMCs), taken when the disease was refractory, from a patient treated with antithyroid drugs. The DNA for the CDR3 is TGCGCCAGCAGTGTAGACATCATGGGGAACACTGAAGCTTTCTTT. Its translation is CASSVDIMGNTEAFF.